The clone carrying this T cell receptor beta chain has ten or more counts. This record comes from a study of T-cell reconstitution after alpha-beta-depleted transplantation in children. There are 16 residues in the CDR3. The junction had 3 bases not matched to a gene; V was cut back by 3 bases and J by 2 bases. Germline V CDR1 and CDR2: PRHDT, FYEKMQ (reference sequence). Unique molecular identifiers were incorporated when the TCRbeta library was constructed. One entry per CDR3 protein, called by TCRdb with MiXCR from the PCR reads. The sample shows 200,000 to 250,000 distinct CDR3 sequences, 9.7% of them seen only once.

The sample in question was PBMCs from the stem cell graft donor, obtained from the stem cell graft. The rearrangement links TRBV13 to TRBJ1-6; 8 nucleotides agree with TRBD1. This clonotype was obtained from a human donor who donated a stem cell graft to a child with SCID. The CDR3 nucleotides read TGTGCCAGCAGCTTGGGACAGGAACCCTATAATTCACCCCTCCACTTT. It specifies CASSLGQEPYNSPLHF.